This TCR beta chain was found in a study of T-cell memory formation after mild COVID-19. This clonotype was recorded once. TCRdb re-called the 5' RACE reads through MiXCR, storing one row per CDR3 protein. The top ten hold less than 30% of the sample, which has 250,000 to 350,000 distinct CDR3 sequences, around 15% seen once. J gave up 2 bases and V 6 bases, and 2 bases lay outside the gene matches. The CDR3 runs 14 residues. Germline values: CDR1 SNHLY, CDR2 FYNNEI. The source of this sequence is a man aged 18 to 29 who had mild COVID-19 (a few samples of this study predate the infection). Cell type and time point are not known. The V and J genes are TRBV2 and TRBJ2-7; 12 bases map to TRBD2. Specimen: PBMCs or a T cell subset sorted from them (not recorded which). The CDR3 loop is CASRWTSGTYEQYF. The CDR3 DNA is TGTGCCAGCAGATGGACTAGCGGGACCTACGAGCAGTACTTC.